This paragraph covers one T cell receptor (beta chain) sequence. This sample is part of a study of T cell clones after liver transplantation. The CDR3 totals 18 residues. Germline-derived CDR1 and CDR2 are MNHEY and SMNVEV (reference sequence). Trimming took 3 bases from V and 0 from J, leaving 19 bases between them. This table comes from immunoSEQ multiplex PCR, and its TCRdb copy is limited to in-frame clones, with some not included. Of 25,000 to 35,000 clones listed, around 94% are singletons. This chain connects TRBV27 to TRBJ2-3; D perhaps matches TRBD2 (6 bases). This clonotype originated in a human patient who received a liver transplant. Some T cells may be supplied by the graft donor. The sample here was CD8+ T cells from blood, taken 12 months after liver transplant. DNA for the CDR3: TGTGCCAGCAGTTTCCTGGCTAGCGACATAACTAGCACAGATACGCAGTATTTT. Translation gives CASSFLASDITSTDTQYF.